This TCR beta chain was sequenced for a study of patients and donors after allogeneic stem cell transplantation (dated by TCRdb to 2020 to 2021). To note about this clonotype: Its cognate antigen has yet to be identified. No clone much larger than this one lies a single base away; base qualities are absent.

Libraries were built with RT-PCR. TCRdb names NextSeq 550 as the instrument used. The public reads were reanalyzed by TCRdb: fastp trimming at Q25, MiXCR alignment, in-frame beta chains only. Each entry merges the rows of one CDR3 protein and shows their most common DNA and genes. The sample table records about 160,000 distinct CDR3 sequences; over 35% of these occur just once. 40% to 55% of the sample is in the top ten clones. There are 12 amino acids in the CDR3, from cysteine to phenylalanine inclusive. The retained sequence is limited to the CDR3, 36 bases, with the frame set at the first base. For CDR1 and CDR2, the germline V gene lists SQVTM and ANQGSEA. The V end loses 6 bases and the J end loses 3 bases, and a stretch of 11 bases separates them.

The sequencing input was blood, either unsorted or a sorted T cell fraction (not recorded which). The receptor was isolated from a human donor who was either an allogeneic HSCT recipient or a stem cell or donor lymphocyte infusion donor (not recorded which). It is not recorded whose cells these are; they may come from a transplant donor. The sequence is built from TRBV29-1 and TRBJ2-5; the D gene is tentatively TRBD1 or TRBD2, each matching 5 bases. The CDR3: CSVSRGEETQYF. Read as DNA, the sequence is TGCAGCGTGTCACGAGGGGAAGAGACCCAGTACTTC.